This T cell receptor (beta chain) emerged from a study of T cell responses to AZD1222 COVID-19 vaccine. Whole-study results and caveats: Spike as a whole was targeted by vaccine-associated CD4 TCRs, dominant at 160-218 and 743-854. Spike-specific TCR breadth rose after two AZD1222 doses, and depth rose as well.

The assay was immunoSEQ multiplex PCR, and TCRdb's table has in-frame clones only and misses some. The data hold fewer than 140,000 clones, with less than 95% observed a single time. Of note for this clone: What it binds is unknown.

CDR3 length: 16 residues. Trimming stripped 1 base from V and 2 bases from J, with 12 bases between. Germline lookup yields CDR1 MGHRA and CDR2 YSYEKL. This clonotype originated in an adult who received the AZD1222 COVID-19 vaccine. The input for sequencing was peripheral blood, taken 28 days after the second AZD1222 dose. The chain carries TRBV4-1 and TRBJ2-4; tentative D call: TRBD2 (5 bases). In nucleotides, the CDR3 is TGCGCCAGCAGCCAAGGGTCGGGAATATCCAAAAACATTCAGTACTTC. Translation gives CASSQGSGISKNIQYF.